A single TCR beta chain is shown here with its context. As yet, its antigen is unknown. CDR3 size: 12 residues. In germline, CDR1 is SGHDT, CDR2 YYEEEE. V was pared by 6 bases and J by 4 bases, with 10 bases between. Separate cDNA molecules each had unique molecular identifiers attached to them. TCRdb processed the 5' RACE reads anew with MiXCR; each CDR3 protein has one entry. This table holds some 96,000 distinct CDR3 sequences, more than 12% found once. These data originate in a study of early T cells in non-severe SARS-CoV-2 infection. Study-level findings and limits: Matching against VDJdb likely underestimated virus-specific expansions, favoring anti-spike CD8.

The source is an adult who was a healthcare worker with PCR-confirmed SARS-CoV-2 infection or an uninfected control (not recorded which). The sample consisted of whole blood. The chain combines TRBV5-6 with TRBJ1-2; D call uncertain. DNA of the CDR3: TGTGCCAGCACCGGACGTTTCTATGGCTACACCTTC. Protein sequence: CASTGRFYGYTF.